Below, one TCR beta chain is given with its context. As yet, its antigen is unknown. These data belong to a study of cytomegalovirus exposure and HLA in healthy donors. Germline assignment: CDR1 GTSNPN and CDR2 SVGIG (reference sequence). J gave up 7 bases and V 5 bases, and 5 bases lay outside the gene matches. The CDR3 runs to 13 residues. Use of 60 Vbeta and 13 Jbeta primers characterized the PCR. Produced via immunoSEQ multiplex PCR; TCRdb's table is partial and in-frame only. The table lists about 140,000 clones, over 75% of them singletons. Overall study findings and caveats: Three chains tied to CMV proved CMV antigen-specific in vitro. Accurate predictions that matched the HLA-A and HLA-B alleles of most subjects were reportedly made from TCR beta sequences. For TCR beta chains, V- and J-gene trimming was later linked to a missense DCLRE1C variant. Later, an analysis showed that TCR beta chains associated with HLA were more clonally expanded than others that were equally common.

The chain combines TRBV30 with TRBJ1-6; TRBD1 agrees at 7 bases. The specimen was PBMCs. This TCR derives from a woman aged 50 to 65 in good health and CMV-seropositive. CDR3 coding DNA: TGTGCCTGGGGGACAGTTCCGAATTCACCCCTCCACTTT. It is translated as CAWGTVPNSPLHF.